Shown below are 25 T cell receptor beta chains from a single sample sequenced in a study of OX40 agonist ivuxolimab in advanced cancers. Sequencing used immunoSEQ multiplex PCR; TCRdb keeps in-frame clones, though not all of them. The sample consists of about 50,000 clones, around 87% of them appearing once. Sequencing used CD4+ or CD8+ T cells sorted from blood, obtained in a trial of the OX40 agonist ivuxolimab. Receptors originate from an adult with an advanced solid tumor such as melanoma, head and neck, liver or kidney cancer.

CDR3 region: CASSLFAYGYTF. The CDR3, as DNA: TGTGCCAGCAGCTTATTCGCCTATGGCTACACCTTC. This chain links TRBV7-2 with TRBJ1-2; D is uncertain. Per germline, CDR1 SGHTA and CDR2 FQGNSA. The CDR3 sequence is 12 residues long. V dropped 2 bases and J dropped 4 bases, with 5 bases sitting between them.

The rearrangement joins TRBV18 to TRBJ1-4; no clear D gene. Germline values: CDR1 KGHSH, CDR2 LQKENI. The CDR3 is made up of 14 amino acids. V was pared by 3 bases and J by 4 bases, with 9 bases between. The CDR3 DNA is TGTGCCAGCTCACCTAATACGGTTAATGAAAAACTGTTTTTT. Translated: CASSPNTVNEKLFF.

The J gene is TRBJ2-7, the V gene TRBV6-6; 9 bases match TRBD1. Germline CDR1 MNHNY, CDR2 SVGAGI (reference sequence). The J segment lost 4 bases and the V segment lost 7 bases, leaving 5 bases of the junction unmatched. The length of the CDR3 is 13 residues. The CDR3: CASKPGQGYEQYF. The CDR3 bases are TGTGCCAGCAAACCGGGACAGGGTTACGAGCAGTACTTC.

Only one count was recorded for this clone. The V gene is TRBV11-3, the J gene TRBJ2-1, with 8 positions matching TRBD2. This CDR3 region has 14 residues. The germline CDR1 and CDR2 sequences are SGHNT and YENEEA. J lost 8 bases, V lost 2 bases, and 5 bases had no gene match. CDR3 protein: CASSLRAGGHEQFF. CDR3 DNA sequence: TGTGCCAGCAGCTTAAGGGCGGGAGGCCATGAGCAGTTCTTC.

The chain combines TRBV5-6 with TRBJ2-7; possible D gene TRBD2, 6 bases. Trimming stripped 1 base from V and 4 bases from J, with 12 bases between. Germline V lookup: CDR1 SGHDT, CDR2 YYEEEE. This CDR3 contains 14 residues. The CDR3 nucleotides are TGTGCCAGCAGCTTGTCTTGGGCGGGATACGAGCAGTACTTC. Residues: CASSLSWAGYEQYF. Using reference TRBV5-6 and TRBJ2-7 for the parts outside the CDR3, the full variable domain is DAGVTQSPTHLIKTRGQQVTLRCSPKSGHDTVSWYQQALGQGPQFIFQYYEEEERQRGNFPDRFSGHQFPNYSSELNVNALLLGDSALYLCASSLSWAGYEQYFGPGTRLTVT.

This clone was observed a single time. The rearrangement links TRBV18 to TRBJ1-1; 10 bases match TRBD1. The germline gives CDR1 KGHSH, CDR2 LQKENI. This CDR3 is built from 16 residues. The trim removed 5 bases at V and 3 bases at J, leaving 9 bases unmatched. The CDR3 protein is CASSTETGGIHTEAFF. CDR3 DNA sequence: TGTGCCAGCTCAACGGAGACAGGGGGCATCCACACTGAAGCTTTCTTT.

A remark on this clone: The sample contains more than one DNA sequence encoding this CDR3. The chain joins TRBV19 to TRBJ1-1; the D is unclear. CDR1 and CDR2 (germline): LNHDA, SQIVND (reference sequence). The CDR3 contains 12 residues. Trimming removed 5 bases from V and 0 bases from J, with 4 bases in between. The DNA of the CDR3 is TGTGCCAGTAGTTTTGTGAACACTGAAGCTTTCTTT. It translates to CASSFVNTEAFF.

The chain has TRBV28 and TRBJ1-2, with D hard to call. CDR3 length equals 14 residues. V lost 4 bases and J 1 base, leaving 10 bases between the germline ends. Looked up from germline, CDR1 is MDHEN and CDR2 is SYDVKM. DNA of the CDR3: TGTGCCAGCAGTTCCTTTGACGGTAACTATGGCTACACCTTC. Residues: CASSSFDGNYGYTF.

The chain is built from TRBV7-3 and TRBJ2-1; 7 nucleotides line up with TRBD2. Germline assignment: CDR1 SGHTA and CDR2 FQGTGA. Germline trimming cut 5 bases from V and 10 bases from J; bases unmatched to any gene: 8. The CDR3 is 13 residues long. The CDR3 DNA is TGTGCCAGCAGCCGATCAAAGCGGGGAGAGCAGTTCTTC. This gives the protein CASSRSKRGEQFF.

The rearrangement uses TRBV27 and TRBJ2-5; tentative D call: TRBD2 (5 bases). The J call is doubtful: the DNA matches TRBJ2-7 better. The CDR3 contains 18 residues. Germline values: CDR1 MNHEY, CDR2 SMNVEV (reference sequence). The CDR3 sequence is CASSLSYAGMGSPYEQYF. In nucleotides, the CDR3 is TGTGCCAGCAGTTTATCCTACGCGGGCATGGGTTCGCCCTACGAGCAGTACTTC.

The chain has TRBV11-3 and TRBJ2-1; the D gene is possibly TRBD1 (6 bases). Deletions cut 1 base from V and 5 bases from J, with 9 bases between. Per the germline V gene, CDR1 is SGHNT and CDR2 is YENEEA. The CDR3 consists of 14 residues. The CDR3 protein is CASSLAGTNNEQFF. The DNA for the CDR3 is TGTGCCAGCAGCTTAGCCGGGACAAACAATGAGCAGTTCTTC.

Only a few counts were recorded for this clone. Here the CDR3 DNA reads TGTGCCAGCAGTGTGGACTCTTTCTATGGCTACACCTTC. It yields the protein CASSVDSFYGYTF. This chain uses TRBV25-1 with TRBJ1-2, with D unclear. Germline assignment: CDR1 MGHDK and CDR2 SYGVNS. Trimming took 4 bases from V and 4 from J, leaving 10 bases between them. This CDR3 spans 13 amino acids.

The chain combines TRBV11-2 with TRBJ2-5; 7 nucleotides match TRBD1. The CDR3 sequence is 16 residues long. The V segment lost 4 bases and the J segment 5 bases; nucleotides outside the gene matches: 13. Looked up from germline, CDR1 is SGHAT and CDR2 is FQNNGV. DNA for the CDR3: TGTGCCAGCAGCTCCGTAAGGGGGCTGCTTGGGGAGACCCAGTACTTC. Its translation is CASSSVRGLLGETQYF.

The chain carries TRBV5-1 and TRBJ2-7; D gene ambiguous. CDR1 is SGHRS and CDR2 is YFSETQ in the germline V gene. The CDR3 extends over 13 amino acids. Trimming took 3 bases from V and 5 from J, leaving 12 bases between them. The CDR3 sequence: CASSSPPSHEQYF. CDR3 sequence (DNA): TGCGCCAGCAGCTCCCCCCCGTCCCACGAGCAGTACTTC.

This clone was seen only a few times. The V call is TRBV18, the J call TRBJ1-4, with a tentative D call TRBD1 (6 bases). The CDR3 contains 15 residues. Germline CDR1 KGHSH, CDR2 LQKENI. Trimming took off 3 bases at V and 5 bases at J, with 13 bases between the two ends. CDR3: CASSPTGAGNEKLFF. The CDR3 DNA sequence: TGTGCCAGCTCACCGACGGGGGCAGGGAATGAAAAACTGTTTTTT.

This clone was picked up a small number of times. The chain links TRBV5-8 to TRBJ1-5; D perhaps matches TRBD1 (5 bases). The V gene's germline CDR1 is SGHTS and CDR2 YDEGEE. This CDR3 spans 13 amino acids. The V end was cut by 4 bases, the J end by 11 bases, with 16 bases between. In DNA form, the CDR3 reads TGTGCCAGCAGCCGACAGATCGGTTTAGCCCAGCATTTT. It yields the protein CASSRQIGLAQHF.

The chain uses TRBV11-2 and TRBJ2-1; TRBD2 aligns across 12 bases. CDR1 is SGHAT and CDR2 is FQNNGV in the germline V gene. Trimming took 5 bases from V and 7 from J; bases not matched to a gene: 6. The CDR3 runs to 15 residues. The CDR3: CASSRTSGRMNEQFF. Here the CDR3 DNA reads TGTGCCAGCAGCCGAACTAGCGGGAGGATGAATGAGCAGTTCTTC.

The chain recombines TRBV18 with TRBJ2-1, with TRBD1 matching 9 bases. CDR3 length: 16 amino acids. Looked up from germline, CDR1 is KGHSH and CDR2 is LQKENI. V shed 3 bases and J 8 bases; nucleotides not matched to a gene: 11. The CDR3 protein is CASSPSPTGGGDEQFF. The DNA of the CDR3 is TGTGCCAGCTCACCCAGCCCCACAGGGGGCGGCGATGAGCAGTTCTTC.

The V gene is TRBV19, the J gene TRBJ2-7; TRBD2 is a possible D gene (6 bases). Germline assignment: CDR1 LNHDA and CDR2 SQIVND (reference sequence). The V end lost 6 bases, the J end lost 2 bases, and 14 bases lay between the germline ends. The CDR3 consists of 14 residues. As DNA, the CDR3 is TGTGCCAGTAGCATAAGGGGACTTCCCTACGAGCAGTACTTC. It specifies CASSIRGLPYEQYF.

The chain is built from TRBV6-5 and TRBJ1-5; 8 bases agree with TRBD1. This CDR3 contains 15 residues. Germline CDR1 and CDR2: MNHEY and SVGAGI. V trimming: 2 bases; J trimming: 2 bases; junction bases outside the gene matches: 2. CDR3 DNA: TGTGCCAGCAGTTACCAGGGGGCGGGCAATCAGCCCCAGCATTTT. Protein sequence: CASSYQGAGNQPQHF.

The chain couples TRBV28 to TRBJ2-1; D not resolved. The CDR3 totals 12 residues. Trimming removed 5 bases at V and 4 bases at J, with 6 bases between. Germline CDR1 MDHEN, CDR2 SYDVKM. CDR3 loop: CASSRQYNEQFF. CDR3 nucleotides: TGTGCCAGCAGTCGACAATACAATGAGCAGTTCTTC.

The chain is built from TRBV27 and TRBJ1-6, with D perhaps matching TRBD1 (5 bases). With 2 bases removed from V and 9 bases from J, the gap between germline ends came to 17 bases. There are 16 residues in the CDR3. Germline assignment: CDR1 MNHEY and CDR2 SMNVEV (reference sequence). The CDR3 coding sequence is TGTGCCAGCAGTTTAGAACCGGGACGGGGAGGTTCACCCCTCCACTTT. Amino acids: CASSLEPGRGGSPLHF.

The chain couples TRBV5-1 to TRBJ1-4, with D perhaps matching TRBD1 (5 bases). This CDR3 contains 15 residues. Deletions cut 3 bases from V and 3 bases from J, with 12 bases between. CDR1 and CDR2 (germline): SGHRS, YFSETQ. The CDR3 here is CASSSGGFANEKLFF. The CDR3 nucleotides read TGCGCCAGCAGCTCCGGGGGTTTTGCTAATGAAAAACTGTTTTTT.

The chain uses TRBV7-6 and TRBJ1-2, with a tentative D call TRBD1 (6 bases). The CDR3 length is 17 residues. Trimming pared 5 bases from V and 1 base from J, leaving 20 bases between. Germline CDR1 is SGHVS and CDR2 is FNYEAQ. CDR3: CASSRSPRDTNNYGYTF. The DNA of the CDR3 is TGTGCCAGCAGCCGTAGCCCCCGGGACACCAATAACTATGGCTACACCTTC.

The chain employs TRBV2 and TRBJ2-7; 10 nucleotides line up with TRBD2. V shed 4 bases, J shed 6 bases, and the junction held 12 bases outside the gene matches. Germline CDR1 and CDR2: SNHLY and FYNNEI. This CDR3 contains 16 residues. CDR3: CASSVLLAGPTGEQYF. In DNA, the CDR3 is TGTGCCAGCAGTGTCCTACTAGCGGGGCCCACGGGCGAGCAGTACTTC.